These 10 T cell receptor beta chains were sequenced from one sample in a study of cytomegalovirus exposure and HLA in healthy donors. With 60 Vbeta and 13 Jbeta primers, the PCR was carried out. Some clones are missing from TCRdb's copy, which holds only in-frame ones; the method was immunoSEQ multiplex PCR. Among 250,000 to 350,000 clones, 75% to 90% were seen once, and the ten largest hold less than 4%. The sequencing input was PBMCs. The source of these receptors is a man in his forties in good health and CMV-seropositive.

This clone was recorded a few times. The CDR3: CASSPRTGGQGEQYF. The DNA of the CDR3 is TGTGCCAGCTCACCTCGGACAGGGGGTCAGGGCGAGCAGTACTTC. V and J are TRBV18 and TRBJ2-7, with 10 bases fitting TRBD1. CDR3 length: 15 amino acids. In germline, CDR1 is KGHSH, CDR2 LQKENI. The V gene end was trimmed by 3 bases and the J gene end by 6 bases; junction bases not matched to a gene: 8.

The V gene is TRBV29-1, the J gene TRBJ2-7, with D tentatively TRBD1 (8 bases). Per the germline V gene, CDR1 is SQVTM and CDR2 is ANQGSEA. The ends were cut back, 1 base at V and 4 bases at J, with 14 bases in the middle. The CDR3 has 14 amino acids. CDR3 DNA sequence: TGCAGCGTTGAAGGGGAACAGGGGGGGTACGAGCAGTACTTC. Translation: CSVEGEQGGYEQYF.

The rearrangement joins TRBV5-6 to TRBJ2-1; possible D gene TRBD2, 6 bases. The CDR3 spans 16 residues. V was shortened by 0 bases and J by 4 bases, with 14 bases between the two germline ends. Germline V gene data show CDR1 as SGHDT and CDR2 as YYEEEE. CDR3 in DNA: TGTGCCAGCAGCTTGGTGGGGGGAAAGGGGTACAATGAGCAGTTCTTC. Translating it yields CASSLVGGKGYNEQFF. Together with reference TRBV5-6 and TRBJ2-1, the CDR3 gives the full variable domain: DAGVTQSPTHLIKTRGQQVTLRCSPKSGHDTVSWYQQALGQGPQFIFQYYEEEERQRGNFPDRFSGHQFPNYSSELNVNALLLGDSALYLCASSLVGGKGYNEQFFGPGTRLTVL.

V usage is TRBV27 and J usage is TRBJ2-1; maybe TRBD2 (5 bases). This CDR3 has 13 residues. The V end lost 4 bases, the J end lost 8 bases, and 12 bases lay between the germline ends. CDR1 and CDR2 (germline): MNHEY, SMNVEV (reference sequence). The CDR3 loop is CASSSVLGHEQFF. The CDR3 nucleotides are TGTGCCAGCAGTTCCGTACTAGGGCATGAGCAGTTCTTC.

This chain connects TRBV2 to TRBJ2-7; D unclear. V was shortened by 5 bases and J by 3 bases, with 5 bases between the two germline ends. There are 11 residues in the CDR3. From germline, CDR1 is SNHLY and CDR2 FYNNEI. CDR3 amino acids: CASSLLYEQYF. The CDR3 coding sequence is TGTGCCAGCAGTCTACTCTACGAGCAGTACTTC.

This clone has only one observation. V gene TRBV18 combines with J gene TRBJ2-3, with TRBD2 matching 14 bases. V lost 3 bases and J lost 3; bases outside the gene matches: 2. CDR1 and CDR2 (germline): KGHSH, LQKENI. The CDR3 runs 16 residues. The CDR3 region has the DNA TGTGCCAGCTCACCCGGGACTAGCGGGAGAACAGATACGCAGTATTTT. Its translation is CASSPGTSGRTDTQYF.

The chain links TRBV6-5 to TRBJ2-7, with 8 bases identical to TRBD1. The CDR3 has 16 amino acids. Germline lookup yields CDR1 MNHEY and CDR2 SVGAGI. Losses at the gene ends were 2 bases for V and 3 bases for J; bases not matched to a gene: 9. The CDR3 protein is CASSYGWTGIGYEQYF. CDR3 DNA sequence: TGTGCCAGCAGTTACGGATGGACAGGGATTGGCTACGAGCAGTACTTC.

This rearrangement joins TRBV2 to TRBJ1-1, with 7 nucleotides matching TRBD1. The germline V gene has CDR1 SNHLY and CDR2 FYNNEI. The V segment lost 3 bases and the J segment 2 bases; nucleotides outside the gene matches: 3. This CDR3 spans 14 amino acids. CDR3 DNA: TGTGCCAGCAGTGACTGGGACAGTAACACTGAAGCTTTCTTT. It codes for CASSDWDSNTEAFF.

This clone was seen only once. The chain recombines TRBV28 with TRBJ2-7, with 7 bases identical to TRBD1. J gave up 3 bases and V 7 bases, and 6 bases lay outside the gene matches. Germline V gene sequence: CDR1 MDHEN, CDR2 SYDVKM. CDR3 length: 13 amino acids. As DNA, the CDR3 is TGTGCCAGCACTCTGCAGGGGGACTACGAGCAGTACTTC. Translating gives CASTLQGDYEQYF.

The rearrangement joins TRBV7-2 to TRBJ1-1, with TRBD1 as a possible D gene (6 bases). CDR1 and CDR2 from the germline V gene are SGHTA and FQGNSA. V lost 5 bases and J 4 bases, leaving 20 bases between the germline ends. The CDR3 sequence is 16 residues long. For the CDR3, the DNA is TGTGCCAGCAGCCGGGACAATGCTCCCCGAAGCACTGAAGCTTTCTTT. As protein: CASSRDNAPRSTEAFF.